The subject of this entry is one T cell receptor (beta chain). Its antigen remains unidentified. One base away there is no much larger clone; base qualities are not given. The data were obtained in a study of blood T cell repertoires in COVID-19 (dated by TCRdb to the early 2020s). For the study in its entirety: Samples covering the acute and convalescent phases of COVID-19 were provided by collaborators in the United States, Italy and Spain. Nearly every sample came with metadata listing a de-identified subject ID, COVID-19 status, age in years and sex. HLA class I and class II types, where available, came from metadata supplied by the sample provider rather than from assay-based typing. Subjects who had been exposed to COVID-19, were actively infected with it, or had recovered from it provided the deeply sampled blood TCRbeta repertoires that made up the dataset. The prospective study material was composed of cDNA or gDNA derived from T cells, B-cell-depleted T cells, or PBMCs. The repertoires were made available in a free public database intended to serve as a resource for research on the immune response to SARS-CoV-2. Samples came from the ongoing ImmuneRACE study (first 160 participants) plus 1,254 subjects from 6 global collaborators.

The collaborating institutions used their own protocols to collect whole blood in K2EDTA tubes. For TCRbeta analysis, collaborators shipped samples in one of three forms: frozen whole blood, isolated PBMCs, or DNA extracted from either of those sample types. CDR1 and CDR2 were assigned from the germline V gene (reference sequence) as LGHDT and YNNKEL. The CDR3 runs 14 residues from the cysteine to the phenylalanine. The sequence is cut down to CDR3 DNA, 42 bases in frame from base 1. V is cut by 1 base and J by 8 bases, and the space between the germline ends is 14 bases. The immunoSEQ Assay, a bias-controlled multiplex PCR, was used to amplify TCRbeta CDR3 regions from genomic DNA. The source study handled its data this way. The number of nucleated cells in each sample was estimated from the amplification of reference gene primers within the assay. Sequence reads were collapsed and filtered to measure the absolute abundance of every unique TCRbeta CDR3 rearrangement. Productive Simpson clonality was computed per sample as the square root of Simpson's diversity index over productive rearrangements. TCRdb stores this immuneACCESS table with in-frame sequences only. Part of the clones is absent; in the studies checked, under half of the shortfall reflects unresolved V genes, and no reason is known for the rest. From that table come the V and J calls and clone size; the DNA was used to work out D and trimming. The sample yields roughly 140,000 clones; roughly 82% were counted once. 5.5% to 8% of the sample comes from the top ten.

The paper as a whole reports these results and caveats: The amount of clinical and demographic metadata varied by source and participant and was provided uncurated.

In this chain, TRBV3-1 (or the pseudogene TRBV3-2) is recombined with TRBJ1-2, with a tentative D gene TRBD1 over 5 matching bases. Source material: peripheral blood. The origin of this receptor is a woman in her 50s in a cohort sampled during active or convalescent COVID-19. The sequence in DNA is TGTGCCAGCAGCCAAGTTGACAGCCAAAGGGGCTACACCTTC. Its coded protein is CASSQVDSQRGYTF.